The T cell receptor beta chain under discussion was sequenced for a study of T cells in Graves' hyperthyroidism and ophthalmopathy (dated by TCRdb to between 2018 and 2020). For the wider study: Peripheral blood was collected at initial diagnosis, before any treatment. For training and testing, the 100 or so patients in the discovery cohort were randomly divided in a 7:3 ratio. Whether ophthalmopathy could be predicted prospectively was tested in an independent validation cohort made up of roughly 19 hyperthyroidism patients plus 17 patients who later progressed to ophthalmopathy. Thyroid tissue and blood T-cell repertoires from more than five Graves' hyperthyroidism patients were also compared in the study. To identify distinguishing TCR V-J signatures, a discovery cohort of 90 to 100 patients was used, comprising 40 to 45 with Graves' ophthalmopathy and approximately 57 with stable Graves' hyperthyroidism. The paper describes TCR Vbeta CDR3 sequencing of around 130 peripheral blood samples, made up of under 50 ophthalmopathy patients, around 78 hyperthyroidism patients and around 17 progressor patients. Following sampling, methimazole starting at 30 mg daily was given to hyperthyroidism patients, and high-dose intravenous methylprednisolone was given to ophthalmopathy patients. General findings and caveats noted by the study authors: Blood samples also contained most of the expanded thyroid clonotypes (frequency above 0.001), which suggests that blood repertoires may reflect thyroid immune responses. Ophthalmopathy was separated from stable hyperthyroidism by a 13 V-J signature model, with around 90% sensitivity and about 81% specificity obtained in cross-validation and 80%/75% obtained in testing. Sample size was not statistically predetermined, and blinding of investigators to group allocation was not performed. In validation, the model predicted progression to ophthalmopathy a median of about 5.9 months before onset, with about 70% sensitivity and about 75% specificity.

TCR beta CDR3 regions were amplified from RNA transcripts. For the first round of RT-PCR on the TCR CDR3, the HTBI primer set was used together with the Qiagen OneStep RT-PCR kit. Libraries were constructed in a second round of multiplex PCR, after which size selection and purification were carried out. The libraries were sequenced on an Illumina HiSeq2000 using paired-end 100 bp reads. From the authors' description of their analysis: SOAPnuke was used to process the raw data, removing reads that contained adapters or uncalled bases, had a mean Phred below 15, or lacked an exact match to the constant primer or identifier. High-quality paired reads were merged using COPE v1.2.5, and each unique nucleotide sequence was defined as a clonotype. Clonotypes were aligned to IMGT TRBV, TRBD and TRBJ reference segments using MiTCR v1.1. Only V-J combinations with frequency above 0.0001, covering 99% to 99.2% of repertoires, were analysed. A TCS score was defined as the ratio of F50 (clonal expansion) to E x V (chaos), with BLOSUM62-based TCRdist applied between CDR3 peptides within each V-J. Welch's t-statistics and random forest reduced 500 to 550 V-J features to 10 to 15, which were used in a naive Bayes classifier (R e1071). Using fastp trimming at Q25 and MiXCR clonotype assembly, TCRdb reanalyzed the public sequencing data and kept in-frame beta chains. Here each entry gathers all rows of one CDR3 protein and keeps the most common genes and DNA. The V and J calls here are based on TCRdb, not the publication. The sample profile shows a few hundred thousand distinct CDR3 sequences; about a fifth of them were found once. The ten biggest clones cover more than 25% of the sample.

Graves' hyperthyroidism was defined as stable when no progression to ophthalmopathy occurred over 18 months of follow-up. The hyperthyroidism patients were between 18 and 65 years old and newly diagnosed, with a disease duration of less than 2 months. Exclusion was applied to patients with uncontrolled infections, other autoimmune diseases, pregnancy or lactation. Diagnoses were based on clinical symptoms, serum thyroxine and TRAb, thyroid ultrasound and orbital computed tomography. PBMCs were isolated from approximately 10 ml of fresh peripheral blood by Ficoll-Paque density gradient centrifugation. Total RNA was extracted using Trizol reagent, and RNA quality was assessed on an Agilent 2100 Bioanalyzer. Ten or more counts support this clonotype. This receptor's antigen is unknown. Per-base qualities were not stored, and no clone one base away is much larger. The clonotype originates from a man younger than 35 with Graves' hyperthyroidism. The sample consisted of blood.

CDR3 reads: CASRTRQGANNSPLHF. At the DNA level, the sequence is TGTGCCAGCAGAACCCGACAGGGAGCCAACAATTCACCCCTCCACTTT. The chain was built from TRBV6-1 and TRBJ1-6; TRBD1 aligns with 7 central bases. From its cysteine to its phenylalanine, the CDR3 spans 16 amino acids. Solely the CDR3 DNA is kept, with 48 bases framed from the first base. Per the germline V gene, MNHNS is the CDR1 and SASEGT is the CDR2. From V the trimming removes 6 bases and from J it removes 7 bases, while the gene matches leave 12 bases of the junction unaccounted for.